These 21 T cell receptor beta chains were all obtained from the same sample, sequenced in a study of blood T cell repertoires in COVID-19. Repertoires were generated with immunoSEQ multiplex PCR, while TCRdb's copy carries only in-frame clones and drops some. The data contain under 75,000 clones, 80% to 85% of them singletons. Sequenced material: peripheral blood. The receptors come from a man aged 80 or over with acute or convalescent COVID-19.

The chain has TRBV15 and TRBJ2-5; D not resolved. Germline lookup yields CDR1 LNHNV and CDR2 YYDKDF (reference sequence). The CDR3 contains 14 residues. The germline V and J ends were trimmed by 1 base and 2 bases, with 8 bases remaining between them. The DNA for the CDR3 is TGTGCCACCAGCAGAGGAGTTCAACAAGAGACCCAGTACTTC. Its protein is CATSRGVQQETQYF.

The chain couples TRBV10-1 to TRBJ2-2, with 13 bases identical to TRBD2. Germline CDR1 reads WNHNN; CDR2 reads SYGVQD (reference sequence). Unmatched junction bases numbered 7, after V lost 10 bases and J lost 2 bases. This CDR3 region has 16 residues. The chain's CDR3 is CATTLAGGPNTGELFF. The DNA for the CDR3 is TGCGCCACCACACTAGCGGGAGGGCCAAACACCGGGGAGCTGTTTTTT.

The chain couples TRBV5-1 to TRBJ2-7, with TRBD2 matching over 12 bases. Unmatched junction bases numbered 13, after V lost 4 bases and J lost 2 bases. This CDR3 is 18 amino acids long. The germline V gene encodes CDR1 SGHRS and CDR2 YFSETQ. The chain's CDR3 is CASSAQGLAGLPAYEQYF. The CDR3 bases are TGCGCCAGCAGCGCCCAAGGACTAGCGGGACTTCCCGCCTACGAGCAGTACTTC.

V and J are TRBV9 and TRBJ2-1; 11 positions match TRBD2. CDR1 is SGDLS and CDR2 is YYNGEE in the germline V gene. This CDR3 is built from 16 residues. J was trimmed by 10 bases and V by 3 bases; bases with no gene match: 12. CDR3 loop: CASSEGISGRVQEQFF. The CDR3 bases are TGTGCCAGCAGCGAGGGGATTAGCGGGAGGGTGCAAGAGCAGTTCTTC. The entire variable domain, with the rest obtained from reference TRBV9 and TRBJ2-1, is as follows: DSGVTQTPKHLITATGQRVTLRCSPRSGDLSVYWYQQSLDQGLQFLIQYYNGEERAKGNILERFSAQQFPDLHSELNLSSLELGDSALYFCASSEGISGRVQEQFFGPGTRLTVL.

In its sample, this clone was seen once. The chain uses TRBV9 and TRBJ2-1; a weak D match, TRBD2 (6 bases). Germline V gives CDR1 SGDLS, CDR2 YYNGEE. V was trimmed by 5 bases and J by 0 bases, leaving 9 bases between them. The CDR3 totals 14 residues. CDR3 in amino acids: CASSRGSSYNEQFF. Here the CDR3 DNA reads TGTGCCAGCAGTCGGGGGAGCTCCTACAATGAGCAGTTCTTC.

The genes are TRBV4-1 and TRBJ2-1; 7 bases map to TRBD1. Trimming removed 4 bases from V and 2 bases from J; junction bases left unmatched: 8. The CDR3 runs 16 residues. Germline assignment: CDR1 MGHRA and CDR2 YSYEKL. CDR3 bases: TGCGCCAGCAGCCGCTACCGGGACAGAGCCTACAATGAGCAGTTCTTC. It translates to CASSRYRDRAYNEQFF.

This clone was found once. The chain couples TRBV5-1 to TRBJ2-1, with 13 bases matching TRBD2. V shed 5 bases and J 9 bases; nucleotides not matched to a gene: 5. This CDR3 is built from 14 residues. Germline V lookup: CDR1 SGHRS, CDR2 YFSETQ. Here the CDR3 reads CASRGLAGVFEQFF. The DNA for the CDR3 is TGCGCCAGCAGAGGACTAGCGGGAGTATTTGAGCAGTTCTTC.

The V call is TRBV24-1, the J call TRBJ2-2; maybe TRBD1 (6 bases). This CDR3 has 16 residues. Per germline, CDR1 KGHDR and CDR2 SFDVKD. Trimming shortened V by 4 bases and J by 3 bases, and 14 bases separated the two germline ends. Here the CDR3 DNA reads TGTGCCACCAGTGAAGTCGGCAGGGGATACACCGGGGAGCTGTTTTTT. Translated: CATSEVGRGYTGELFF.

The chain carries TRBV7-2 and TRBJ1-2; 12 positions agree with TRBD1. The ends lost 1 base at V and 8 bases at J; junction bases unmatched: 5. This CDR3 spans 15 amino acids. Per the germline V gene, CDR1 is SGHTA and CDR2 is FQGNSA. The CDR3 coding sequence is TGTGCCAGCAGCTTAGTCCCCGGGACAGGGGGCGGCTACACCTTC. The encoded protein is CASSLVPGTGGGYTF.

The chain is built from TRBV30 and TRBJ2-7, with D possibly TRBD2 on 5 matching bases. The CDR3 contains 11 residues. Trimming pared 3 bases from V and 6 bases from J, leaving 9 bases between. Per the germline V gene, CDR1 is GTSNPN and CDR2 is SVGIG (reference sequence). As DNA, the CDR3 is TGTGCCTGGAGAAAACGGGGCGAGCAGTACTTC. Translated, it gives CAWRKRGEQYF.

Written as DNA, the CDR3 is TGCAGCGTTGAGATATACAGGGATGGCTACACCTTC. Amino acid sequence: CSVEIYRDGYTF. The rearrangement links TRBV29-1 to TRBJ1-2; D might be TRBD1 (6 bases). The V and J ends lost 3 bases and 6 bases respectively, with 11 bases between them. CDR1 is SQVTM and CDR2 is ANQGSEA in the germline V gene. This CDR3 region has 12 residues.

J is TRBJ2-3 and V is TRBV5-1; TRBD2 matches at 11 bases. Trimming cost V 3 bases and J 0 bases; bases outside gene matches: 0. Per the germline V gene, CDR1 is SGHRS and CDR2 is YFSETQ. The CDR3 length is 15 residues. For the CDR3, the DNA is TGCGCCAGCAGCTGGACTAGCGGGAGCACAGATACGCAGTATTTT. Translated, it gives CASSWTSGSTDTQYF.

This chain connects TRBV6-4 to TRBJ1-2; TRBD1 agrees at 8 bases. The CDR3 has 15 amino acids. Germline CDR1 and CDR2: MRHNA and SNTAGT. V gave up 2 bases and J gave up 4 bases; unmatched junction bases: 6. The CDR3: CASSDQPGTGYGYTF. CDR3 bases: TGTGCCAGCAGTGACCAACCAGGGACAGGCTATGGCTACACCTTC.

CDR3 coding DNA: TGTGCCAGCTCACCCCAACCGGGACAGCTTTCTGGAAACACCATATATTTT. Amino acids: CASSPQPGQLSGNTIYF. This sequence joins TRBV18 and TRBJ1-3; 7 positions match TRBD1. The CDR3 runs 17 residues. CDR1 and CDR2 from the germline V gene are KGHSH and LQKENI. V lost 3 bases, J lost 1 base, and 9 bases stayed unmatched.

This chain uses TRBV24-1 with TRBJ1-1; D call uncertain. The germline V gene has CDR1 KGHDR and CDR2 SFDVKD. With 9 bases removed from V and 1 base from J, the gap between germline ends came to 8 bases. The CDR3 consists of 12 residues. The CDR3 here is CATPLWNTEAFF. The CDR3 coding sequence is TGTGCCACCCCGCTATGGAACACTGAAGCTTTCTTT.

The chain joins TRBV20-1 to TRBJ2-1, with D possibly matching TRBD2 (5 bases). This CDR3 is built from 11 residues. Germline values: CDR1 DFQATT, CDR2 SNEGSKA (reference sequence). Between the trimmed V and J ends, which lost 6 bases and 8 bases, there was a span of 11 bases. The CDR3 DNA is TGCAGTGCACTAGATACCCATGAGCAGTTCTTC. Protein: CSALDTHEQFF.

The V call is TRBV2, the J call TRBJ2-2, with D possibly TRBD1 on 6 matching bases. This CDR3 comprises 14 residues. V lost 5 bases, J lost 3 bases, and 10 bases lay in between. Germline V gives CDR1 SNHLY, CDR2 FYNNEI. Here the CDR3 reads CASSKQGYTGELFF. The DNA of the CDR3 is TGTGCCAGCAGTAAACAGGGTTACACCGGGGAGCTGTTTTTT.

In its sample, this clone was seen once. This chain links TRBV20-1 with TRBJ2-3; D is ambiguous. The germline CDR1 and CDR2 sequences are DFQATT and SNEGSKA (reference sequence). Trimming cost V 7 bases and J 6 bases, with 11 bases left between them. The CDR3 loop spans 11 amino acids. The CDR3 here is CSGVEVDTQYF. CDR3 nucleotides: TGCAGTGGCGTTGAGGTGGATACGCAGTATTTT.

The table lists this clone with a count of one. The chain couples TRBV13 to TRBJ2-1; TRBD2 matches 11 bases. The CDR3 extends over 14 amino acids. V lost 8 bases, J lost 6 bases, and 6 bases stayed unmatched. Germline V lookup: CDR1 PRHDT, CDR2 FYEKMQ (reference sequence). CDR3 amino acids: CASGSGTSGNEQFF. In DNA form, the CDR3 reads TGTGCCAGCGGGTCCGGGACTAGCGGCAATGAGCAGTTCTTC.

This sequence joins TRBV7-6 and TRBJ2-7; 9 nucleotides line up with TRBD2. Germline trimming cut 5 bases from V and 0 bases from J; bases unmatched to any gene: 8. Germline assignment: CDR1 SGHVS and CDR2 FNYEAQ. The CDR3 has 16 residues. CDR3 nucleotides: TGTGCCAGCAGCCGCCCTAGCGGGGATAGCTCCTACGAGCAGTACTTC. Protein: CASSRPSGDSSYEQYF.

The chain recombines TRBV11-2 with TRBJ2-3; 8 bases align to TRBD1. Germline assignment: CDR1 SGHAT and CDR2 FQNNGV. The CDR3 is 19 residues long. V lost 2 bases and J lost 5; bases outside the gene matches: 18. The CDR3 DNA follows: TGTGCCAGCAGCTTACTCCCTCACCCGGGACAGGTTGCGGGAGATACGCAGTATTTT. Its protein is CASSLLPHPGQVAGDTQYF.